Sequencing of this TCR beta chain was carried out in a study of human T cells and chemical hapten exposure (dated by TCRdb to the early 2020s). Regarding the complete study: For sensitization, 2% DPC in acetone was applied to a 2 cm by 2 cm area of upper inner arm skin. Throughout the approximately 25-week study period, patients were also given weekly therapeutic DPC doses on the scalp. Patch tests used Finn chambers with 0.01% DPC on the upper back, scored after 6 days by International Contact Dermatitis Research Group standards. Most of the patients in the cohort were female, and the cohort covered alopecia areata with under or over 50% scalp involvement, alopecia totalis and alopecia universalis. Libraries were combined into a pool for sequencing, and differences in TCR yield between samples came mainly from small differences in library volumes within the pool. In alopecia patients, the study followed how the peripheral blood TCR repertoire changed in vivo over primary and secondary sensitization to diphenylcyclopropenone (DPC), a hapten. Blood samples were taken from patients before sensitization (week 0) and then at 2, 6 and about 24 weeks after DPC sensitization. Under 30 alopecia patients gave blood for TCR sequencing at one to four time points (pre-sensitization, 2, 6 and 24 weeks). The full study reports these points: DPC sensitization did not change how many TCRs were above 1 in 1000 frequency, and no evidence was found of alterations in global repertoire structure. Because all patients had alopecia, a presumed autoimmune disease, the immune response of the patients might differ from that of healthy individuals. The number of PT1 expanded TCRs positively correlated with patch test score, significant at thresholds 8, 16 and 32 but not 4. Expanded TCRs formed significantly more large CDR3 similarity clusters than pre-sensitization or healthy control sets, consistent with antigen-driven responses. Repeated subsampling changed both the strength of the expansion versus patch-test correlation and the threshold at which that correlation became significant.

The sample's time point label, in plain terms: patch test 2, 6 weeks after DPC sensitization. The meaning of the sample's treatment or condition label: therapeutic diphenylcyclopropenone sensitization with weekly scalp DPC. Blood at each patch-test visit was drawn before the patch test was applied. Eligible patients were aged 18 to 70, diagnosed with alopecia, deemed suitable for DPC therapy, and excluded if pregnant. Unfractionated whole blood was collected in Tempus Blood RNA tubes, and total RNA was extracted from that blood. From the cysteine up to the phenylalanine, the CDR3 has a length of 14 residues. The retained sequence is limited to the CDR3, 42 bases, with the frame set at the first base. The germline V gene specifies MNHEY as CDR1 and SVGAGI as CDR2. Trimming takes 4 bases off V and 7 bases off J; junction bases not matched to a gene: 8. The library was generated by RACE. TCRdb records NextSeq 500 as the sequencer. During library preparation, unique molecular identifiers were attached to individual cDNA molecules so that TCRs could be counted in a quantitative, reproducible way. From each blood RNA sample, both TCR alpha and TCR beta chains were sequenced. Concerning the study's data processing: The median number of TCRs per sample was 85,000 to 100,000, ranging from roughly 20,000 to 700,000. V, J and CDR3 annotation of the TCR reads was carried out using the Decombinator software suite. To make PS versus PT1 abundance plots, every sample was subsampled to the same number of TCRs (28,000). TCRs were defined as expanded if absent before sensitization and observed at least eight times at the 2-week time point. TCRdb's own reprocessing of the public reads used fastp at Q25 and MiXCR and kept productive beta chains. Every CDR3 protein is listed once, alongside the most common genes and DNA of its rows. For this entry, the V and J calls and clone size follow TCRdb and not the study's own pipeline. A total of some 350,000 distinct CDR3 sequences appear in this sample, about 6% of them only once. The biggest ten clones account for approximately 5.4% of the sample.

About this clonotype: Its antigen is still unknown. There are no base qualities to consult, and no much larger clone falls within one base.

The sequences come from whole blood, collected in connection with sensitization to the hapten diphenylcyclopropenone (DPC). The TCR sequence derives from a woman between 18 and 29 years old with alopecia areata. Some clones in this sample may be carry-over from other donors' samples. The V and J segments used are TRBV6-5 and TRBJ2-7; TRBD1 agrees with 9 junctional bases. The CDR3 protein sequence reads: CASSLTGGEGEQYF. The DNA is as follows: TGTGCCAGCAGTTTAACAGGGGGCGAAGGGGAGCAGTACTTC.